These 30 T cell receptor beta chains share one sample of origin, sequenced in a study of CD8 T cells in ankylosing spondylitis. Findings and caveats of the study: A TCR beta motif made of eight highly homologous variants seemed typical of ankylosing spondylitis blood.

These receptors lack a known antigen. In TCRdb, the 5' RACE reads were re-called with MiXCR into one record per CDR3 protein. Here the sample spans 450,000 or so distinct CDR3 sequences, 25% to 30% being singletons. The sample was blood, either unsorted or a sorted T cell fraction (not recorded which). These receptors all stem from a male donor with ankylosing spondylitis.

The CDR3 bases are TGCGCCAGCAGCTTGGTACTTGTGACAGGGAAAGGAGAGACCCAGTACTTC. Translated: CASSLVLVTGKGETQYF. The V and J genes are TRBV5-1 and TRBJ2-5; 7 bases are shared with TRBD1. Trimming cost V 0 bases and J 4 bases; bases outside gene matches: 12. The length of the CDR3 is 17 residues. Germline values: CDR1 SGHRS, CDR2 YFSETQ. Looking up the rest from reference TRBV5-1 and TRBJ2-5 gives the full variable domain: KAGVTQTPRYLIKTRGQQVTLSCSPISGHRSVSWYQQTPGQGLQFLFEYFSETQRNKGNFPGRFSGRQFSNSRSEMNVSTLELGDSALYLCASSLVLVTGKGETQYFGPGTRLLVL.

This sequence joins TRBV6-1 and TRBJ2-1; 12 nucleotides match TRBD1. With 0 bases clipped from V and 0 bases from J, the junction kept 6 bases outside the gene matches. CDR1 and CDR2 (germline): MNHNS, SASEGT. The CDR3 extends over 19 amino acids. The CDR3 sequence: CASSEARAGQGASYNEQFF. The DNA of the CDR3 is TGTGCCAGCAGTGAAGCGCGGGCGGGACAGGGGGCCTCCTACAATGAGCAGTTCTTC.

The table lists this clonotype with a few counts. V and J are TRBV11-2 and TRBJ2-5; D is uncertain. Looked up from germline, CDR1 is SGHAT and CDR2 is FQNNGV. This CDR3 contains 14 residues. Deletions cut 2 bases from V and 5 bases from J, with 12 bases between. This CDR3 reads CASSLIVPLETQYF. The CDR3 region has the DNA TGTGCCAGCAGCTTAATCGTCCCTCTTGAGACCCAGTACTTC.

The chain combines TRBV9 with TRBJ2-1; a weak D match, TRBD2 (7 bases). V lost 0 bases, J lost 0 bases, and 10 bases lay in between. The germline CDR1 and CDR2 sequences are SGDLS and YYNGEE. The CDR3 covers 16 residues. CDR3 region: CASSVGGGHSYNEQFF. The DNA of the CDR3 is TGTGCCAGCAGCGTAGGCGGGGGACACTCCTACAATGAGCAGTTCTTC.

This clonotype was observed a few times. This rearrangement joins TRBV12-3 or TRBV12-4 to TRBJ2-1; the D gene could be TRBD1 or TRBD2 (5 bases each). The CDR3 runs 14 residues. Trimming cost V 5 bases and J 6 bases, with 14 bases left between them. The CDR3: CASSLRAGSNEQFF. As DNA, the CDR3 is TGTGCCAGCAGTCTCAGGGCAGGGAGCAATGAGCAGTTCTTC.

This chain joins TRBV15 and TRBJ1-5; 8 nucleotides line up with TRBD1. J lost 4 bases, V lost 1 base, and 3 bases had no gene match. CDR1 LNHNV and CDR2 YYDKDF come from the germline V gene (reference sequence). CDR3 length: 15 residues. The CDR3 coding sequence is TGTGCCACCAGCAGAGGCAGGGGGCTAAATCAGCCCCAGCATTTT. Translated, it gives CATSRGRGLNQPQHF.

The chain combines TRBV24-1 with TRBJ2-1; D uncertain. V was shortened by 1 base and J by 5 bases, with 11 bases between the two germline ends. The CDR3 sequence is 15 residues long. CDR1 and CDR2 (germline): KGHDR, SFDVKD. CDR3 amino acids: CATSDFLDGHNEQFF. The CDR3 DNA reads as TGTGCCACCAGTGATTTTTTGGACGGCCACAATGAGCAGTTCTTC.

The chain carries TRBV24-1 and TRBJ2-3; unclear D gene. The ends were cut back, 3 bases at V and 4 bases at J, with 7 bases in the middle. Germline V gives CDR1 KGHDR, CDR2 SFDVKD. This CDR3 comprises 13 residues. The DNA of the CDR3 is TGTGCCACCAGTGATGCCGGTTCAGATACGCAGTATTTT. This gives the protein CATSDAGSDTQYF.

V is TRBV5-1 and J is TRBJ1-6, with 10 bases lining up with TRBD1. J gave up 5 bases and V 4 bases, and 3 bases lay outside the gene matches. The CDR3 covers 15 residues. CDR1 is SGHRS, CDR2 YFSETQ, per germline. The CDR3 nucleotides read TGCGCCAGCAGCCATGGACAGGGGGATAATTCACCCCTCCACTTT. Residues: CASSHGQGDNSPLHF.

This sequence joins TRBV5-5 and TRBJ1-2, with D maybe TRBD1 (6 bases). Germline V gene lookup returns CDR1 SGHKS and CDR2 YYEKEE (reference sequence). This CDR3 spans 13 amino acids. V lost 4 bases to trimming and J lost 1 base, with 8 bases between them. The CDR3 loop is CASSDRINYGYTF. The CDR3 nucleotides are TGTGCCAGCAGCGACAGGATTAACTATGGCTACACCTTC.

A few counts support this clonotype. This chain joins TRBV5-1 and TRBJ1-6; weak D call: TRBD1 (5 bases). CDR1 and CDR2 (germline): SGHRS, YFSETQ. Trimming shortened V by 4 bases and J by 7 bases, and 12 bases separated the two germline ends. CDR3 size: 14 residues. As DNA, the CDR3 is TGCGCCAGCAGCCCCGGGACGAAGAATTCACCCCTCCACTTT. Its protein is CASSPGTKNSPLHF.

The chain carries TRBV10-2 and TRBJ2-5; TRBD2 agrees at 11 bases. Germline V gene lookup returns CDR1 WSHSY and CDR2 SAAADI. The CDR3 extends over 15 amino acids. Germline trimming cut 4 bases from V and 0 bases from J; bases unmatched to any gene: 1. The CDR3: CASSGLAGYQETQYF. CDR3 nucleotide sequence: TGCGCCAGCAGTGGACTAGCGGGGTACCAAGAGACCCAGTACTTC.

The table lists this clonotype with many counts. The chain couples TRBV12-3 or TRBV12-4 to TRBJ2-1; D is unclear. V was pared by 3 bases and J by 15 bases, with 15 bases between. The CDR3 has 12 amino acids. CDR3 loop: CASSLGTTLSFF. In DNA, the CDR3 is TGTGCCAGCAGTTTGGGAACTACCCTATCGTTCTTC.

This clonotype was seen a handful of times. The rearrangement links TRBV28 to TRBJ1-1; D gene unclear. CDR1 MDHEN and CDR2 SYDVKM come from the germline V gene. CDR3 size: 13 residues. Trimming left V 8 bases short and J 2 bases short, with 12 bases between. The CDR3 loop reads CASREGLNTEAFF. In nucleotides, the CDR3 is TGTGCCAGCCGGGAGGGATTAAACACTGAAGCTTTCTTT.

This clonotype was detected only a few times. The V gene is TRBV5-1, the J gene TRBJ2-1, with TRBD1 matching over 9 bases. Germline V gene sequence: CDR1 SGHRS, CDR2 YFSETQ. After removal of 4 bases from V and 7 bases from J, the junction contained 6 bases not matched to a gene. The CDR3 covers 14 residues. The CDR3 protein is CASSDRGARNEQFF. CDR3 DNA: TGCGCCAGCAGCGACAGGGGGGCCCGGAATGAGCAGTTCTTC. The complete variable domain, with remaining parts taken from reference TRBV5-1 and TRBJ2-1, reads KAGVTQTPRYLIKTRGQQVTLSCSPISGHRSVSWYQQTPGQGLQFLFEYFSETQRNKGNFPGRFSGRQFSNSRSEMNVSTLELGDSALYLCASSDRGARNEQFFGPGTRLTVL.

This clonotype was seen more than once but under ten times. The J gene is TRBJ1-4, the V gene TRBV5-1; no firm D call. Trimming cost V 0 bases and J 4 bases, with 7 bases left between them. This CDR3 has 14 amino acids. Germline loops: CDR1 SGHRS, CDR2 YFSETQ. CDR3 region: CASSLGGDNEKLFF. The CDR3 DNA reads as TGCGCCAGCAGCTTGGGCGGGGATAATGAAAAACTGTTTTTT.

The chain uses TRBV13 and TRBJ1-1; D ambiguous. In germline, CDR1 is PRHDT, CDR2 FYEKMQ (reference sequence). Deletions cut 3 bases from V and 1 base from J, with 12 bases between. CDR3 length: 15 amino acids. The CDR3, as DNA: TGTGCCAGCAGCTTTCGACGGGTTCCGAACACTGAAGCTTTCTTT. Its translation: CASSFRRVPNTEAFF.

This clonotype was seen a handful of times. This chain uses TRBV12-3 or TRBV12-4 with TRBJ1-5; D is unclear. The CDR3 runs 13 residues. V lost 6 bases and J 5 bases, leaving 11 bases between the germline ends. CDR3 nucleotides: TGTGCCAGCAGCCCCGAACGGGATCAGCCCCAGCATTTT. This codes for CASSPERDQPQHF.

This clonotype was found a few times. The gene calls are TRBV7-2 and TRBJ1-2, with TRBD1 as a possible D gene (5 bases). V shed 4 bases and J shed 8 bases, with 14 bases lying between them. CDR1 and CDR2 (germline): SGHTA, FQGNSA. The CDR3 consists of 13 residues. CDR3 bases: TGTGCCAGCAGCTCCGCCAGGCAGGGAGGCTACACCTTC. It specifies CASSSARQGGYTF.

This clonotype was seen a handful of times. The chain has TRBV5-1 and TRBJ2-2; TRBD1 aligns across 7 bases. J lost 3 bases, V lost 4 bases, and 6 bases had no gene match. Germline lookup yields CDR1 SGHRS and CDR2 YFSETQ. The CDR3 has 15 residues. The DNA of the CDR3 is TGCGCCAGCAGCAGCGGACAGGCGGACACCGGGGAGCTGTTTTTT. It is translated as CASSSGQADTGELFF.

The CDR3, as DNA: TGTGCCAGCAGTTCCTCAGGGGCGGGTAATGAAAAACTGTTTTTT. As protein: CASSSSGAGNEKLFF. This sequence joins TRBV12-3 or TRBV12-4 and TRBJ1-4; TRBD1 might be the D (6 bases). V shed 4 bases and J shed 4 bases, with 13 bases lying between them. This CDR3 has 15 residues.

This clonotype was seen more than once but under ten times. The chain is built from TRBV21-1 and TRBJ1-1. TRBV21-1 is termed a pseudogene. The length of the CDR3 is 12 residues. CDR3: CASSKVSAEAFF. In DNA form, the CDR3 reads TGTGCCAGCAGCAAAGTCTCGGCTGAAGCTTTCTTT.

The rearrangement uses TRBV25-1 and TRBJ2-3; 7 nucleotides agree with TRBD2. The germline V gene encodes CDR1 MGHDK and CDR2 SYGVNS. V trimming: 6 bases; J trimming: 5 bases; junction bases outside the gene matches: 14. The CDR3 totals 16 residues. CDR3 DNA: TGTGCCAGCAGCTCCGCCCTACTAGCGAGAGGAGATACGCAGTATTTT. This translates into CASSSALLARGDTQYF.

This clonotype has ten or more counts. CDR3 DNA sequence: TGTGCCAGCACCGAATGGTCCCGTGCGGAGACCCAGTACTTC. This translates into CASTEWSRAETQYF. The chain joins TRBV12-3 or TRBV12-4 to TRBJ2-5, with unresolved D. CDR3 size: 14 residues. Trimming removed 7 bases at V and 5 bases at J, with 17 bases between.

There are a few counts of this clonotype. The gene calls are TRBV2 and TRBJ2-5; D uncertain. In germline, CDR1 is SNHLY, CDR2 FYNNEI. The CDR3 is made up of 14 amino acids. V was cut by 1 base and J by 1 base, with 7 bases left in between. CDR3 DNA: TGTGCCAGCAGTGAAGTTAGCACCCAAGAGACCCAGTACTTC. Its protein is CASSEVSTQETQYF.

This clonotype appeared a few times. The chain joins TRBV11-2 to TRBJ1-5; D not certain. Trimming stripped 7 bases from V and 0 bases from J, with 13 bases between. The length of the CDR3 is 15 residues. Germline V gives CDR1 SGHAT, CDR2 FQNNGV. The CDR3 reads CASTRAVYSNQPQHF. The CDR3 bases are TGTGCCAGCACACGGGCAGTTTATAGCAATCAGCCCCAGCATTTT.

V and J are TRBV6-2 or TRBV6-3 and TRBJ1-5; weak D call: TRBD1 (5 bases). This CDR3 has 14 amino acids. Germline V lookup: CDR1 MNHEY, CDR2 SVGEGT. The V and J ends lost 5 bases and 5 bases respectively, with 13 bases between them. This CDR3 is CASSTNGGYQPQHF. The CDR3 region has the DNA TGTGCCAGCAGTACCAACGGGGGATATCAGCCCCAGCATTTT.

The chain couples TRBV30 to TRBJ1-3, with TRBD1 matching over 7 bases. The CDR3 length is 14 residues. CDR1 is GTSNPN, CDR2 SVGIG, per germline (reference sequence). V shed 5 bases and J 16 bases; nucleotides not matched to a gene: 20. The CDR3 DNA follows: TGTGCCTGGTGTCCGGGACAGTATCCATTGGTGTGGTATTTT. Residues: CAWCPGQYPLVWYF.

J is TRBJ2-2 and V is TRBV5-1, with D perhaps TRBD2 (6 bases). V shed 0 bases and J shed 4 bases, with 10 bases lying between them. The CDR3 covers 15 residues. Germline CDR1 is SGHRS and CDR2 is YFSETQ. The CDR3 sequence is CASSLAGAGTGELFF. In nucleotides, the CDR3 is TGCGCCAGCAGCTTGGCGGGAGCGGGCACCGGGGAGCTGTTTTTT. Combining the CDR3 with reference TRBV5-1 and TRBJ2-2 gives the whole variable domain KAGVTQTPRYLIKTRGQQVTLSCSPISGHRSVSWYQQTPGQGLQFLFEYFSETQRNKGNFPGRFSGRQFSNSRSEMNVSTLELGDSALYLCASSLAGAGTGELFFGEGSRLTVL.

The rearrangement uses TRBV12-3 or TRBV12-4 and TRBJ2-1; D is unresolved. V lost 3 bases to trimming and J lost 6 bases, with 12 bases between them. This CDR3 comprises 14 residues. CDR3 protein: CASSFPPIANEQFF. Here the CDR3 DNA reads TGTGCCAGCAGTTTCCCACCCATTGCCAATGAGCAGTTCTTC.